Reported below is one T cell receptor (beta chain). Germline V gives CDR1 LGHNA, CDR2 YSLEER. Trimming removed 1 base from V and 5 bases from J, with 8 bases in between. The CDR3 extends over 13 amino acids. Profiling relied on immunoSEQ multiplex PCR, and the TCRdb table lists in-frame clones only, not all of them. The sample shows about 380,000 clones, 70% to 90% of them seen only once. All recovered Cohort 3 donors got two negative PCRs, got clearance, or saw symptom resolution. The data were obtained in a study of blood T cell repertoires in COVID-19. In the study overall: From T cells, B-cell-depleted T cells, or PBMCs came the material, which was cDNA or gDNA.

This receptor was obtained from a woman in her late teens or twenties who had recovered from COVID-19. This chain links TRBV4-3 with TRBJ1-1; D is perhaps TRBD1 (6 bases). Sequenced: PBMCs or T cells enriched from blood (not recorded which). The CDR3 reads CASSQVRGTEAFF. DNA of the CDR3: TGCGCCAGCAGCCAAGTAAGGGGGACTGAAGCTTTCTTT.